A selection of T cell receptor beta chains follows, all from one sample in a study of cytomegalovirus exposure and HLA in healthy donors. Clones were sequenced by immunoSEQ multiplex PCR, and TCRdb holds only the in-frame ones, with some missing. The sample contains some 130,000 clones, roughly 87% of which appear only once. Sequencing was performed on PBMCs. Receptors were obtained from a woman younger than 30 in good health and CMV-seronegative. Each CDR3 is given with its conserved first and last residue. A row's size may be missing; if present it is once, few, many or a size class.

v_call: TRBV4-1; j_call: TRBJ2-3; clone_size: NA; cdr3_aa: CASSQETVRMSTQYF
v_call: TRBV2; j_call: TRBJ1-1; clone_size: NA; cdr3_aa: CACGKTGSGTEAFF
v_call: TRBV4-1; j_call: TRBJ2-7; clone_size: NA; cdr3_aa: CASSQEGRSFSYEQYF
v_call: TRBV5-4; j_call: TRBJ2-2; clone_size: NA; cdr3_aa: CASRDASANTGELFF
v_call: TRBV15; j_call: TRBJ1-1; clone_size: NA; cdr3_aa: CATSGRSGNTEAFF
v_call: TRBV6-1; j_call: TRBJ1-5; clone_size: once; cdr3_aa: CASSEGRVRQPQHF
v_call: TRBV5-1; j_call: TRBJ1-2; clone_size: once; cdr3_aa: CASSPPGYGYTF
v_call: TRBV12-5; j_call: TRBJ1-2; clone_size: NA; cdr3_aa: CASGLERGGYTF
v_call: TRBV5-1; j_call: TRBJ2-4; clone_size: NA; cdr3_aa: CASSFGLAGGPDKNIQYF
v_call: TRBV6-6; j_call: TRBJ2-2; clone_size: NA; cdr3_aa: CASSYFDRNTGELFF
v_call: TRBV11-1; j_call: TRBJ1-4; clone_size: once; cdr3_aa: CASSLYPKVAGAANEKLFF
v_call: TRBV6-1; j_call: TRBJ2-1; clone_size: NA; cdr3_aa: CASISRGLDVNEQFF
v_call: TRBV5-1; j_call: TRBJ2-3; clone_size: NA; cdr3_aa: CASSMGGLTSTDTQYF
v_call: TRBV29-1; j_call: TRBJ1-1; clone_size: NA; cdr3_aa: CSVAGGRITEAFF
v_call: TRBV9; j_call: TRBJ1-1; clone_size: NA; cdr3_aa: CASSVGDRGQAFF
v_call: TRBV6-5; j_call: TRBJ1-3; clone_size: NA; cdr3_aa: CASRPDRGGNTIYF
v_call: TRBV10-3; j_call: TRBJ1-1; clone_size: NA; cdr3_aa: CAISEFWDRGRNTEAFF
v_call: TRBV6-1; j_call: TRBJ1-4; clone_size: NA; cdr3_aa: CASSERGQRNEKLFF
v_call: TRBV7-2; j_call: TRBJ1-2; clone_size: NA; cdr3_aa: CASGQASNYGYTF
v_call: TRBV29-1; j_call: TRBJ2-7; clone_size: NA; cdr3_aa: CSVGHRADEQYF
v_call: TRBV6-5; j_call: TRBJ2-7; clone_size: NA; cdr3_aa: CASSYAGLSYEQYF
v_call: TRBV18; j_call: TRBJ2-7; clone_size: NA; cdr3_aa: CASSPYARRGNYEQYF
v_call: TRBV5-1; j_call: TRBJ2-5; clone_size: few; cdr3_aa: CASSLQGPGQETQYF
v_call: TRBV7-9; j_call: TRBJ1-1; clone_size: NA; cdr3_aa: CASSQGGGDYTEAFF